This is a list of T cell receptor beta chains from one sample in a study of CD8 T cells in ankylosing spondylitis. Each CDR3 protein is one row after TCRdb ran MiXCR on the 5' RACE reads. The sample has hundreds of thousands of distinct CDR3 sequences; 25% to 30% are singletons. Material for sequencing was blood, either unsorted or a sorted T cell fraction (not recorded which). Source of these receptors: a male donor with ankylosing spondylitis. Both conserved end residues are part of each CDR3. D genes are given only for firm matches. The size of a clone is reported for some rows only, either as once, few or many, or as a class for expanded clones.

clone size: NA
J gene: TRBJ1-5
V gene: TRBV5-1
D gene: NA
CDR3 length: 15
CDR3 DNA: TGCGCCAGCAGCTTGGATGCCGGAGGCAATCAGCCCCAGCATTTT
CDR3 protein: CASSLDAGGNQPQHF

clone size: NA
J gene: TRBJ1-4
V gene: TRBV7-9
D gene: NA
CDR3 length: 15
CDR3 DNA: TGTGCCAGCAGCTTTTCGGGGGGCTCTAATGAAAAACTGTTTTTT
CDR3 protein: CASSFSGGSNEKLFF

clone size: NA
J gene: TRBJ2-3
V gene: TRBV20-1
D gene: NA
CDR3 length: 15
CDR3 DNA: TGCAGTGCTAGAGCCCGGGGCAGAAGCACAGATACGCAGTATTTT
CDR3 protein: CSARARGRSTDTQYF

clone size: few
J gene: TRBJ2-7
V gene: TRBV20-1
D gene: NA
CDR3 length: 11
CDR3 DNA: TGCAGTGCTCTCAGAGGGTACGAGCAGTACTTC
CDR3 protein: CSALRGYEQYF

clone size: once
J gene: TRBJ1-1
V gene: TRBV6-5
D gene: NA
CDR3 length: 11
CDR3 DNA: TGTGCCAGCAGCCGGGGCCTAGAGGCTTTCTTT
CDR3 protein: CASSRGLEAFF

clone size: NA
J gene: TRBJ2-3
V gene: TRBV14
D gene: NA
CDR3 length: 15
CDR3 DNA: TGTGCCAGCAGCCCTCTTGTGGCTAGCACAGATACGCAGTATTTT
CDR3 protein: CASSPLVASTDTQYF

clone size: few
J gene: TRBJ2-1
V gene: TRBV3-1
D gene: NA
CDR3 length: 16
CDR3 DNA: TGTGCCAGCAGCCAAATGAAGGGACAATGGGACAATGAGCAGTTCTTC
CDR3 protein: CASSQMKGQWDNEQFF

clone size: few
J gene: TRBJ2-6
V gene: TRBV5-1
D gene: NA
CDR3 length: 17
CDR3 DNA: TGCGCCAGCAGCTTGGGCCCCCCAGAGTCTGGGGCCAACGTCCTGACTTTC
CDR3 protein: CASSLGPPESGANVLTF

clone size: NA
J gene: TRBJ2-4
V gene: TRBV12-3/TRBV12-4
D gene: NA
CDR3 length: 13
CDR3 DNA: TGTGCCAGCAGTTTGGGTAGCGGAAACATTCAGTACTTC
CDR3 protein: CASSLGSGNIQYF

clone size: NA
J gene: TRBJ1-3
V gene: TRBV6-1
D gene: NA
CDR3 length: 15
CDR3 DNA: TGTGCCAGCAGTGTTGGCACGTCCTCTGGAAACACCATATATTTT
CDR3 protein: CASSVGTSSGNTIYF

clone size: many
J gene: TRBJ1-1
V gene: TRBV12-3/TRBV12-4
D gene: TRBD1
CDR3 length: 14
CDR3 DNA: TGTGCCAGCAGCCTCCAACAGGGGGCGAGGCCTGCTTTCTTT
CDR3 protein: CASSLQQGARPAFF

clone size: few
J gene: TRBJ2-7
V gene: TRBV20-1
D gene: TRBD2
CDR3 length: 15
CDR3 DNA: TGCAGTGCCGGCATGGGTAGCGGGAAACGGTACGAGCAGTACTTC
CDR3 protein: CSAGMGSGKRYEQYF

clone size: few
J gene: TRBJ1-1
V gene: TRBV10-1
D gene: NA
CDR3 length: 15
CDR3 DNA: TGCGCCAGCAGTGATTCCCAGGGGTTGTCCACTGAAGCTTTCTTT
CDR3 protein: CASSDSQGLSTEAFF

clone size: few
J gene: TRBJ2-5
V gene: TRBV20-1
D gene: NA
CDR3 length: 11
CDR3 DNA: TGCAGTGCTCCCCAGGGGGAGACCCAGTACTTC
CDR3 protein: CSAPQGETQYF

clone size: few
J gene: TRBJ2-1
V gene: TRBV29-1
D gene: TRBD2
CDR3 length: 13
CDR3 DNA: TGCAGCGTCCTTAGCGGGAGGGCCACCCCACAGTTCTTC
CDR3 protein: CSVLSGRATPQFF

clone size: NA
J gene: TRBJ2-1
V gene: TRBV3-1
D gene: TRBD2
CDR3 length: 16
CDR3 DNA: TGTGCCAGCAGCACGCGAGCGGGGCGGGAGATGAATGAGCAGTTCTTC
CDR3 protein: CASSTRAGREMNEQFF

clone size: few
J gene: TRBJ1-5
V gene: TRBV2
D gene: NA
CDR3 length: 14
CDR3 DNA: TGTGCCAGCAGTGATTTTACAGGGAGAGGACCCCAGCATTTT
CDR3 protein: CASSDFTGRGPQHF

clone size: NA
J gene: TRBJ1-1
V gene: TRBV18
D gene: NA
CDR3 length: 14
CDR3 DNA: TGTGCCAGCTCCCCGGGTCAGGTGAACACTGAAGCTTTCTTT
CDR3 protein: CASSPGQVNTEAFF

clone size: NA
J gene: TRBJ2-1
V gene: TRBV7-2
D gene: NA
CDR3 length: 15
CDR3 DNA: TGTGCCAGCAGCTTAGTGGCAGCCTCCTACAATGAGCAGTTCTTC
CDR3 protein: CASSLVAASYNEQFF

clone size: few
J gene: TRBJ2-1
V gene: TRBV19
D gene: TRBD2
CDR3 length: 15
CDR3 DNA: TGTGCCAGCTTATCGGTGGGAGGGGATTACAATGAGCAGTTCTTC
CDR3 protein: CASLSVGGDYNEQFF

clone size: NA
J gene: TRBJ1-1
V gene: TRBV9
D gene: NA
CDR3 length: 15
CDR3 DNA: TGTGCCAGCAGCGTAGAGGCAGCCGGGGGTACTGAAGCTTTCTTT
CDR3 protein: CASSVEAAGGTEAFF

clone size: NA
J gene: TRBJ2-1
V gene: TRBV4-1
D gene: TRBD2
CDR3 length: 16
CDR3 DNA: TGCGCCAGCAGCCATGTAGCGGGGAGATGGTACAATGAGCAGTTCTTC
CDR3 protein: CASSHVAGRWYNEQFF

clone size: few
J gene: TRBJ1-5
V gene: TRBV2
D gene: NA
CDR3 length: 15
CDR3 DNA: TGTGCCAGCAGTGAAGCGGGGCTTTCCAATCAGCCCCAGCATTTT
CDR3 protein: CASSEAGLSNQPQHF

clone size: NA
J gene: TRBJ1-2
V gene: TRBV3-1
D gene: NA
CDR3 length: 16
CDR3 DNA: TGTGCCAGCAGCCAAGGGCCGGGGAACGGGAACTATGGCTACACCTTC
CDR3 protein: CASSQGPGNGNYGYTF

clone size: NA
J gene: TRBJ2-7
V gene: TRBV11-2
D gene: TRBD1
CDR3 length: 15
CDR3 DNA: TGTGCCAGCAGCTTTCTACGGGACAGGGCTTACGAGCAGTACTTC
CDR3 protein: CASSFLRDRAYEQYF

clone size: NA
J gene: TRBJ2-5
V gene: TRBV5-4
D gene: NA
CDR3 length: 14
CDR3 DNA: TGTGCCAGCAGCTCCGGGACGGTACAAGAGACCCAGTACTTC
CDR3 protein: CASSSGTVQETQYF